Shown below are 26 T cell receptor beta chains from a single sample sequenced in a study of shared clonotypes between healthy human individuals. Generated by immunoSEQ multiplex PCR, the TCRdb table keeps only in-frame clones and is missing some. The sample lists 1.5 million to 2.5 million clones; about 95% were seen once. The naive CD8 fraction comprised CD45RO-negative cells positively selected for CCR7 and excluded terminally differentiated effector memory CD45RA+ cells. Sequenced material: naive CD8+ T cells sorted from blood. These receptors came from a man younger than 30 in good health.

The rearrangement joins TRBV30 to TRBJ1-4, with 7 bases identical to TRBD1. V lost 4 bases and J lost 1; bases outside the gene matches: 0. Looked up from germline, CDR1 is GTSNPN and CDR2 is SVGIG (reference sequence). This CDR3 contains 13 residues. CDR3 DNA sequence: TGTGCCTGGAACAGGGGAACTAATGAAAAACTGTTTTTT. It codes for CAWNRGTNEKLFF.

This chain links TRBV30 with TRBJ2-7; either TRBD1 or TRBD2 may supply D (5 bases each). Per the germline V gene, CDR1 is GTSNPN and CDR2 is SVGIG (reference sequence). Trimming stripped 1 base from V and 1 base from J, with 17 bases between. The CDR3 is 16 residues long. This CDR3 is CAWSARKPGPSYEQYF. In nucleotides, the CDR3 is TGTGCCTGGAGTGCCAGGAAGCCGGGACCGTCCTACGAGCAGTACTTC.

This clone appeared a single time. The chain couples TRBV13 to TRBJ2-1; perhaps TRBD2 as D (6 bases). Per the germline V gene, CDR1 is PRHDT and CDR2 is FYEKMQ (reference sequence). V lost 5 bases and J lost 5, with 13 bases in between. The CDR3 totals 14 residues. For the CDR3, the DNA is TGTGCCAGCAGCATTGGAGGGCCTGACAATGAGCAGTTCTTC. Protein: CASSIGGPDNEQFF.

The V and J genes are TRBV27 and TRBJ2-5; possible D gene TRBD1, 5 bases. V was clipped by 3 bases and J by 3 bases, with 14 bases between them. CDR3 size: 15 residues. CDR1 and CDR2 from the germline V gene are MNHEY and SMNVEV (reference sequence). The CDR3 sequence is CASSFGARREETQYF. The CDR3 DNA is TGTGCCAGCAGTTTTGGGGCACGGAGAGAAGAGACCCAGTACTTC.

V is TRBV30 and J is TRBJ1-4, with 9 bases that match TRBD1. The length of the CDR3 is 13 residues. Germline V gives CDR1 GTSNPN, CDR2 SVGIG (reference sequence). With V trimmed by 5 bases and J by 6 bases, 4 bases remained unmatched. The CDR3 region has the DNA TGTGCCTGGGCGGACAGGGGCTATGAAAAACTGTTTTTT. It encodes CAWADRGYEKLFF.

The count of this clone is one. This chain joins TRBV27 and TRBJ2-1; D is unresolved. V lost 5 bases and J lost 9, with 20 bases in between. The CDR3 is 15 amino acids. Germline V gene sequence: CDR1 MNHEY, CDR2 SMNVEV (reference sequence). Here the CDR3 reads CASSVVGPRALEQFF. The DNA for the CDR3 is TGTGCCAGCAGTGTTGTAGGGCCCCGGGCTCTTGAGCAGTTCTTC.

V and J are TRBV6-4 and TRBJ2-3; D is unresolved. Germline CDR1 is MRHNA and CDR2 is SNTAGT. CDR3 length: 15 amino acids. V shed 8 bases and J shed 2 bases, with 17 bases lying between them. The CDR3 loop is CASSDTAHPTDTQYF. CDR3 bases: TGTGCCAGCTCTGACACGGCTCATCCCACAGATACGCAGTATTTT.

CDR3 residues: CASKLPGYTEAFF. The CDR3 bases are TGTGCCAGCAAGTTGCCGGGGTACACTGAAGCTTTCTTT. The chain has TRBV6-5 and TRBJ1-1; no firm D call. Trimming pared 7 bases from V and 3 bases from J, leaving 12 bases between. Per germline, CDR1 MNHEY and CDR2 SVGAGI. The length of the CDR3 is 13 residues.

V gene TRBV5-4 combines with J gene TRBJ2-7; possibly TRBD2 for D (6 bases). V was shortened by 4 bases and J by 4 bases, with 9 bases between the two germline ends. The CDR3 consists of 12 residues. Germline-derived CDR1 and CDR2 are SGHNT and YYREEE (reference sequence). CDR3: CASSGRGYEQYF. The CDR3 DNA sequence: TGTGCCAGCAGCGGACGGGGGTACGAGCAGTACTTC.

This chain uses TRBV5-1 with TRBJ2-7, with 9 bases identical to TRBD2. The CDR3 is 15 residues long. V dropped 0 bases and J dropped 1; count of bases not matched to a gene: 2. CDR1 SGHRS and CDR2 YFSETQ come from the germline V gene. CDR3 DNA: TGCGCCAGCAGCTTGGCGCGGGAGGGGTCCTACGAGCAGTACTTC. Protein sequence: CASSLAREGSYEQYF.

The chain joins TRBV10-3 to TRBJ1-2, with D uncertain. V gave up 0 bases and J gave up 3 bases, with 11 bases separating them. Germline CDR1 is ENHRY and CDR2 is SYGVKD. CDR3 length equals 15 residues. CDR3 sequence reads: CAISESFRVDYGYTF. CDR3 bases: TGTGCCATCAGTGAGTCTTTTAGGGTCGACTATGGCTACACCTTC.

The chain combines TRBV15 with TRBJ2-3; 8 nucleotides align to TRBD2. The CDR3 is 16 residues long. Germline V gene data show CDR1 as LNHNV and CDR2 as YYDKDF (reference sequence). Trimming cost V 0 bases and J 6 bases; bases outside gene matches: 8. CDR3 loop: CATSRDPGLGRDTQYF. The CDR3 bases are TGTGCCACCAGCAGAGATCCGGGACTAGGTAGGGATACGCAGTATTTT.

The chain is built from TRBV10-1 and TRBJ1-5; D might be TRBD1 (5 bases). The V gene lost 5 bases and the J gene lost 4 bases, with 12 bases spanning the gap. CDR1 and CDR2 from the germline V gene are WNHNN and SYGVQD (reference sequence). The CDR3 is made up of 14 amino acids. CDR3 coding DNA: TGCGCCAGCAGTAGCGGGACGCCTAATCAGCCCCAGCATTTT. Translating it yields CASSSGTPNQPQHF.

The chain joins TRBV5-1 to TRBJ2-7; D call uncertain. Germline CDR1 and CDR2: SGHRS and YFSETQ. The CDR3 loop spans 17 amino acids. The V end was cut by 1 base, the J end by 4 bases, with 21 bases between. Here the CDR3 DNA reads TGCGCCAGCAGCTTGAATGCCCAGTCAGCCGGCATATACGAGCAGTACTTC. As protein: CASSLNAQSAGIYEQYF.

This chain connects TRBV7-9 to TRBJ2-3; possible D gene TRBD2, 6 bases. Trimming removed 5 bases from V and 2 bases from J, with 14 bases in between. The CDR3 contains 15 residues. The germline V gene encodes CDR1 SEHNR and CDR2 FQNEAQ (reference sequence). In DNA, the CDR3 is TGTGCCAGCAGCCCTGAAGCGGACTACACAGATACGCAGTATTTT. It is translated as CASSPEADYTDTQYF.

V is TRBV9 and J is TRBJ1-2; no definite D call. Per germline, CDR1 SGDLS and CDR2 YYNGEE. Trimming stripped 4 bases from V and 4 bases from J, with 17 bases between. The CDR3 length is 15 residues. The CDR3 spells CASSPVGSPFYGYTF. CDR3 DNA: TGTGCCAGCAGCCCTGTGGGCAGTCCCTTCTATGGCTACACCTTC.

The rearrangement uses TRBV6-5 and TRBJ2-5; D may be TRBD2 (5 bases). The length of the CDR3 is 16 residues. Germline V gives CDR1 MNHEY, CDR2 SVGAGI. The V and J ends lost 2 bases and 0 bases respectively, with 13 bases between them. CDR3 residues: CASSYPGRRDQETQYF. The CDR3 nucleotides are TGTGCCAGCAGTTACCCGGGTAGGCGGGACCAAGAGACCCAGTACTTC.

The CDR3 nucleotides read TGTGCCAGCAGTGAGGGACGGATATCCTACAATGAGCAGTTCTTC. The encoded protein is CASSEGRISYNEQFF. V gene TRBV2 combines with J gene TRBJ2-1; possibly TRBD1 or TRBD2 for D (5 bases each). Trimming cost V 3 bases and J 1 base, with 10 bases left between them. CDR3 length equals 15 residues. Germline V CDR1 and CDR2: SNHLY, FYNNEI.

The CDR3 DNA sequence: TGTGCCAGCAGCATAGACATGCACTATGGCTACACCTTC. Amino acids: CASSIDMHYGYTF. The J gene is TRBJ1-2, the V gene TRBV6-6; D remains ambiguous. CDR1 is MNHNY, CDR2 SVGAGI, per germline (reference sequence). There are 13 residues in the CDR3. V lost 6 bases, J lost 3 bases, and 11 bases lay in between.

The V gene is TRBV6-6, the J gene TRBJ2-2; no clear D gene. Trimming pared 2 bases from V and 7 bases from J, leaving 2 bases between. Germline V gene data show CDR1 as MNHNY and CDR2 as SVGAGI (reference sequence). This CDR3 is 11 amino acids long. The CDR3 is CASSYVGELFF. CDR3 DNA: TGTGCCAGCAGTTACGTCGGGGAGCTGTTTTTT.

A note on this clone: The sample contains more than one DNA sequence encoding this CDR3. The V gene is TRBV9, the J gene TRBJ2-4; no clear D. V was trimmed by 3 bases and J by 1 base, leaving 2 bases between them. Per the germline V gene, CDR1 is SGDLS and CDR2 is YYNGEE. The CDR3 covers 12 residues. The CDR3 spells CASSGAKNIQYF. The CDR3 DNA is TGTGCCAGCAGCGGCGCCAAAAACATTCAGTACTTC.

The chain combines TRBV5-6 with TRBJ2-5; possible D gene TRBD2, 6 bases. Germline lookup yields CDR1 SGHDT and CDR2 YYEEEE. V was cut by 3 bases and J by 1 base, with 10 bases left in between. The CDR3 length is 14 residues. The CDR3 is CASSYGGIQETQYF. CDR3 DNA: TGTGCCAGCAGCTATGGGGGGATCCAAGAGACCCAGTACTTC.

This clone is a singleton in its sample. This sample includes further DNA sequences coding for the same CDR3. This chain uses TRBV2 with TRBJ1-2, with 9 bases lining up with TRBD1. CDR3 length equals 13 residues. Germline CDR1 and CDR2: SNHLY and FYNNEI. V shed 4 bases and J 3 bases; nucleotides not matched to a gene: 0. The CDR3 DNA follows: TGTGCCAGCAGTGGACAGGGGGACTATGGCTACACCTTC. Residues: CASSGQGDYGYTF.

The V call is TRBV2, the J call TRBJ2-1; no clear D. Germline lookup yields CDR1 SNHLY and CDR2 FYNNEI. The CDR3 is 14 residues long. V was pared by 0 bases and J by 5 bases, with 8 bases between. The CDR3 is CASSEAGLNNEQFF. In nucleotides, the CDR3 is TGTGCCAGCAGTGAAGCTGGGTTAAACAATGAGCAGTTCTTC.

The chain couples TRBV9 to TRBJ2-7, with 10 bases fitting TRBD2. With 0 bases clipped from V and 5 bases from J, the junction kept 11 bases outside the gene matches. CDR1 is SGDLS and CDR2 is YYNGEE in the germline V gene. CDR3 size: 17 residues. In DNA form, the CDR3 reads TGTGCCAGCAGCGTAGCGAGAGCTAGCGGGAGATCCAACGAGCAGTACTTC. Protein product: CASSVARASGRSNEQYF.

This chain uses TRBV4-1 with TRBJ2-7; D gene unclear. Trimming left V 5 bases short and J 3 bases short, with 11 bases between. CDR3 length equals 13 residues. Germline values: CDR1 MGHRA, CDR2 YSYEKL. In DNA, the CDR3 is TGCGCCAGCAGCGCGGATTGGCTCTACGAGCAGTACTTC. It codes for CASSADWLYEQYF.